A single sample gave rise to the 32 T cell receptor beta chains below, sequenced in a study of shared clonotypes between healthy human individuals. Naive CD8 cells lacked CD45RO and underwent positive selection for CCR7, leaving out terminally differentiated effector memory CD45RA+ cells. The data were produced by immunoSEQ multiplex PCR, yet TCRdb's version contains in-frame clones alone and is incomplete. The data show 2 million or so clones, approximately 94% seen once. Sequencing input: naive CD8+ T cells sorted from blood. These receptors came from a man between 18 and 29 years old in good health.

This chain joins TRBV7-2 and TRBJ2-7, with TRBD2 matching 9 bases. This CDR3 has 16 residues. Trimming took 4 bases from V and 4 from J; bases not matched to a gene: 11. Germline V gene data show CDR1 as SGHTA and CDR2 as FQGNSA. In DNA, the CDR3 is TGTGCCAGCAGCTCATACCATAGCGGGAGTGGTTACGAGCAGTACTTC. It specifies CASSSYHSGSGYEQYF.

Regarding this clone: Other DNA sequences within the sample encode an identical CDR3. The chain links TRBV7-9 to TRBJ2-1; D unclear. Per the germline V gene, CDR1 is SEHNR and CDR2 is FQNEAQ (reference sequence). The length of the CDR3 is 12 residues. Between the trimmed V and J ends, which lost 5 bases and 4 bases, there was a span of 6 bases. The CDR3 spells CASSLGYNEQFF. The CDR3 DNA reads TGTGCCAGCAGCCTAGGGTACAATGAGCAGTTCTTC.

The gene calls are TRBV27 and TRBJ2-7, with 7 bases fitting TRBD1. CDR3 length equals 13 residues. Germline CDR1 reads MNHEY; CDR2 reads SMNVEV (reference sequence). The trim removed 3 bases at V and 4 bases at J, leaving 3 bases unmatched. This CDR3 reads CASSFRGYYEQYF. The CDR3 coding sequence is TGTGCCAGCAGTTTCAGGGGGTATTACGAGCAGTACTTC.

The V and J genes are TRBV5-8 and TRBJ2-7; TRBD2 aligns across 7 bases. Germline V gene lookup returns CDR1 SGHTS and CDR2 YDEGEE. The CDR3 is 15 amino acids. Losses at the gene ends were 2 bases for V and 3 bases for J; bases not matched to a gene: 8. CDR3 in amino acids: CASSFRTERDYEQYF. CDR3 DNA sequence: TGTGCCAGCAGCTTTAGGACCGAGCGGGACTACGAGCAGTACTTC.

The CDR3 region has the DNA TGTGCCAGCAGCGTAGCTAGGGGGGATGAGCAGTTCTTC. It is translated as CASSVARGDEQFF. The rearrangement joins TRBV9 to TRBJ2-1; tentatively, D is TRBD1 or TRBD2 (6 bases each). Germline CDR1 and CDR2: SGDLS and YYNGEE. The V and J ends lost 0 bases and 8 bases respectively, with 9 bases between them. The CDR3 is 13 amino acids. Variable domain in full (rest from reference TRBV9 and TRBJ2-1): DSGVTQTPKHLITATGQRVTLRCSPRSGDLSVYWYQQSLDQGLQFLIQYYNGEERAKGNILERFSAQQFPDLHSELNLSSLELGDSALYFCASSVARGDEQFFGPGTRLTVL.

The chain links TRBV6-6 to TRBJ2-3; D gene uncertain. CDR3 length equals 14 residues. Germline CDR1 and CDR2: MNHNY and SVGAGI (reference sequence). V was trimmed by 3 bases and J by 1 base, leaving 8 bases between them. CDR3 in DNA: TGTGCCAGCAGTTATGCGCACGGCACAGATACGCAGTATTTT. Protein product: CASSYAHGTDTQYF.

V is TRBV21-1 and J is TRBJ1-6; TRBD1, as called in the table, went unchecked against the DNA. TRBV21-1 is classified as a pseudogene. CDR3 length: 14 amino acids. The CDR3 DNA follows: TGTGCCAGCAGCAAAGACAGGGGGCAATCACCCCTCCACTTT. Translation: CASSKDRGQSPLHF.

The chain couples TRBV7-6 to TRBJ2-7; 7 nucleotides agree with TRBD2. V trimming: 1 base; J trimming: 0 bases; junction bases outside the gene matches: 9. This CDR3 is 17 amino acids long. Germline values: CDR1 SGHVS, CDR2 FNYEAQ. As DNA, the CDR3 is TGTGCCAGCAGCTTAGACGTTGGGGGAGGGCCCTCCTACGAGCAGTACTTC. Amino acid sequence: CASSLDVGGGPSYEQYF.

This chain uses TRBV27 with TRBJ2-5; D unclear. Trimming shortened V by 0 bases and J by 0 bases, and 11 bases separated the two germline ends. CDR1 is MNHEY, CDR2 SMNVEV, per germline (reference sequence). The CDR3 contains 16 residues. In DNA, the CDR3 is TGTGCCAGCAGTTTATCAGGACCCGAGTACCAAGAGACCCAGTACTTC. Its protein product is CASSLSGPEYQETQYF.

The chain employs TRBV4-1 and TRBJ2-2, with 8 bases that match TRBD2. The germline V gene encodes CDR1 MGHRA and CDR2 YSYEKL. The J segment lost 4 bases and the V segment lost 0 bases, leaving 10 bases of the junction unmatched. This CDR3 comprises 18 residues. The CDR3 DNA follows: TGCGCCAGCAGCCAAGATCCGGCGGGAGGAGTCGTCACCGGGGAGCTGTTTTTT. Its translation: CASSQDPAGGVVTGELFF.

The chain combines TRBV14 with TRBJ2-3, with D tentatively TRBD1 or TRBD2 (6 bases each). V lost 0 bases, J lost 5 bases, and 18 bases lay in between. This CDR3 has 17 amino acids. Germline loops: CDR1 SGHDN, CDR2 FVKESK. This CDR3 reads CASSQDWDSQGGDTQYF. The CDR3 DNA reads as TGTGCCAGCAGCCAAGATTGGGACTCACAGGGCGGAGATACGCAGTATTTT.

The chain employs TRBV9 and TRBJ2-6, with unresolved D. Trimming shortened V by 0 bases and J by 2 bases, and 6 bases separated the two germline ends. This CDR3 spans 15 amino acids. CDR1 and CDR2 (germline): SGDLS, YYNGEE. Here the CDR3 reads CASSVDGAGANVLTF. For the CDR3, the DNA is TGTGCCAGCAGCGTAGACGGAGCTGGGGCCAACGTCCTGACTTTC.

About this clone itself: This sample includes further DNA sequences coding for the same CDR3. CDR3 loop: CASSFGTGSSYEQYF. For the CDR3, the DNA is TGTGCCAGCAGTTTCGGGACAGGGAGCTCCTACGAGCAGTACTTC. This rearrangement joins TRBV27 to TRBJ2-7, with 9 bases that match TRBD1. The CDR3 is 15 residues long. CDR1 and CDR2 from the germline V gene are MNHEY and SMNVEV (reference sequence). Unmatched junction bases numbered 3, after V lost 3 bases and J lost 0 bases.

V and J are TRBV29-1 and TRBJ2-1; perhaps TRBD2 as D (6 bases). Trimming took 7 bases from V and 1 from J, leaving 14 bases between them. The CDR3 is 14 amino acids. Looked up from germline, CDR1 is SQVTM and CDR2 is ANQGSEA. The CDR3 is CSALEGLSYNEQFF. For the CDR3, the DNA is TGCAGCGCCCTGGAGGGTTTGTCCTACAATGAGCAGTTCTTC.

The chain links TRBV2 to TRBJ2-7; no firm D call. Trimming pared 4 bases from V and 0 bases from J, leaving 7 bases between. CDR3 length: 13 amino acids. CDR1 SNHLY and CDR2 FYNNEI come from the germline V gene. CDR3 sequence (DNA): TGTGCCAGCAGTGCACAAAACTCCTACGAGCAGTACTTC. Its translation: CASSAQNSYEQYF.

The chain has TRBV9 and TRBJ1-6, with D possibly TRBD1 on 6 matching bases. Germline V gene sequence: CDR1 SGDLS, CDR2 YYNGEE. This CDR3 has 14 residues. V gave up 0 bases and J gave up 9 bases, with 10 bases separating them. CDR3 sequence (DNA): TGTGCCAGCAGCGTAGAAGGGACATCTTCACCCCTCCACTTT. Protein: CASSVEGTSSPLHF. The whole variable domain, remainder taken from reference TRBV9 and TRBJ1-6, is DSGVTQTPKHLITATGQRVTLRCSPRSGDLSVYWYQQSLDQGLQFLIQYYNGEERAKGNILERFSAQQFPDLHSELNLSSLELGDSALYFCASSVEGTSSPLHFGNGTRLTVT.

This chain links TRBV6-5 with TRBJ2-7; 7 bases are a match to TRBD2. The CDR3 covers 15 residues. CDR1 MNHEY and CDR2 SVGAGI come from the germline V gene. V lost 2 bases to trimming and J lost 6 bases; unmatched junction nucleotides: 10. The CDR3 loop is CASSYEGGRAAEQYF. CDR3 DNA sequence: TGTGCCAGCAGTTACGAGGGAGGGAGGGCCGCCGAGCAGTACTTC.

The chain employs TRBV15 and TRBJ1-4, with 7 positions matching TRBD1. Looked up from germline, CDR1 is LNHNV and CDR2 is YYDKDF (reference sequence). Unmatched junction bases numbered 4, after V lost 1 base and J lost 5 bases. The CDR3 covers 15 residues. CDR3 sequence (DNA): TGTGCCACCAGCAGAGCCGGGACAGAGAATGAAAAACTGTTTTTT. It codes for CATSRAGTENEKLFF.

Worth noting for this clone: Other DNA sequences within the sample encode an identical CDR3. The V gene is TRBV29-1, the J gene TRBJ2-7, with 9 bases matching TRBD1. V lost 1 base and J lost 1; bases outside the gene matches: 5. The length of the CDR3 is 15 residues. Germline V lookup: CDR1 SQVTM, CDR2 ANQGSEA. The chain's CDR3 is CSVEGGGQGSYEQYF. CDR3 nucleotides: TGCAGCGTTGAAGGCGGGGGACAGGGATCCTACGAGCAGTACTTC.

The chain carries TRBV7-2 and TRBJ2-7; 8 bases are a match to TRBD1. There are 15 residues in the CDR3. The germline V gene encodes CDR1 SGHTA and CDR2 FQGNSA. Germline trimming cut 5 bases from V and 5 bases from J; bases unmatched to any gene: 11. CDR3 nucleotides: TGTGCCAGCAGCGATTTCACAGGGGGTGGAAACGAGCAGTACTTC. Residues: CASSDFTGGGNEQYF.

The chain uses TRBV7-8 and TRBJ2-5; D possibly matches TRBD1 or TRBD2 (6 bases each). Germline CDR1 reads SGHVS; CDR2 reads FQNEAQ. The ends were cut back, 5 bases at V and 4 bases at J, with 14 bases in the middle. The CDR3 has 14 residues. CDR3: CASSKEGGRETQYF. The DNA for the CDR3 is TGTGCCAGCAGCAAAGAAGGGGGGCGAGAGACCCAGTACTTC.

Of note for this clone: Different DNA sequences within this sample yield the same CDR3. V and J are TRBV5-4 and TRBJ2-7; D perhaps matches TRBD1 (6 bases). This CDR3 is 13 amino acids long. Trimming took off 4 bases at V and 2 bases at J, with 10 bases between the two ends. Germline V gives CDR1 SGHNT, CDR2 YYREEE (reference sequence). The CDR3 loop is CASSADSPYEQYF. CDR3 DNA: TGTGCCAGCAGCGCGGACAGTCCCTACGAGCAGTACTTC.

In regard to this clone: This CDR3 is also generated by other DNA sequences in the sample. V and J are TRBV11-2 and TRBJ2-7; no definite D call. There are 14 residues in the CDR3. V lost 3 bases to trimming and J lost 0 bases, with 9 bases between them. Germline V CDR1 and CDR2: SGHAT, FQNNGV. The DNA for the CDR3 is TGTGCCAGCAGCTTGGCAAGGAGCTCCTACGAGCAGTACTTC. Protein sequence: CASSLARSSYEQYF.

The chain has TRBV29-1 and TRBJ2-1, with D unresolved. This CDR3 comprises 14 residues. Germline loops: CDR1 SQVTM, CDR2 ANQGSEA. V was pared by 8 bases and J by 0 bases, with 14 bases between. The CDR3 DNA follows: TGCAGCCCTTTGACTCGTCTCTCCTACAATGAGCAGTTCTTC. Translating gives CSPLTRLSYNEQFF.

The genes are TRBV5-8 and TRBJ2-7, with TRBD1 matching 11 bases. This CDR3 is built from 14 residues. Trimming took 2 bases from V and 6 from J; bases not matched to a gene: 4. Germline CDR1 is SGHTS and CDR2 is YDEGEE. Here the CDR3 reads CASSFRDRGSEQYF. CDR3 DNA sequence: TGTGCCAGCAGCTTTCGGGACAGGGGGAGCGAGCAGTACTTC. Combining the CDR3 with reference TRBV5-8 and TRBJ2-7 gives the whole variable domain EAGVTQSPTHLIKTRGQQATLRCSPISGHTSVYWYQQALGLGLQFLLWYDEGEERNRGNFPPRFSGRQFPNYSSELNVNALELEDSALYLCASSFRDRGSEQYFGPGTRLTVT.

Details on this clone: Other DNA sequences in the same sample also yield this CDR3. The V call is TRBV28, the J call TRBJ2-7; D perhaps matches TRBD2 (7 bases). Trimming removed 3 bases from V and 4 bases from J, with 13 bases in between. Germline V gene sequence: CDR1 MDHEN, CDR2 SYDVKM. The CDR3 consists of 14 residues. The CDR3, as DNA: TGTGCCAGCAGTTTTGGGGGGGGCGCGTACGAGCAGTACTTC. Translated, it gives CASSFGGGAYEQYF.

The V call is TRBV27, the J call TRBJ2-2, with 14 bases that match TRBD2. In germline, CDR1 is MNHEY, CDR2 SMNVEV (reference sequence). This CDR3 region has 16 residues. V was pared by 4 bases and J by 7 bases, with 5 bases of the junction left unmatched. This CDR3 reads CASSSTSGGAIGELFF. The CDR3 DNA reads as TGTGCCAGCAGTTCGACTAGCGGGGGGGCTATCGGGGAGCTGTTTTTT.

In its sample, this clone was seen a few times. The junction shows a germline mismatch at one end, possibly a read error. V usage is TRBV30 and J usage is TRBJ2-4; D not resolved. Germline-derived CDR1 and CDR2 are GTSNPN and SVGIG (reference sequence). This CDR3 has 11 amino acids. In DNA form, the CDR3 reads TGTGCCTGGAGTGCCATAAACATTCAGTACTTC. It is translated as CAWSAINIQYF.

The chain employs TRBV6-5 and TRBJ2-7; D perhaps matches TRBD2 (5 bases). Trimming pared 2 bases from V and 3 bases from J, leaving 8 bases between. The CDR3 sequence is 13 residues long. The germline CDR1 and CDR2 sequences are MNHEY and SVGAGI. CDR3 sequence reads: CASSYGENYEQYF. The CDR3 DNA sequence: TGTGCCAGCAGTTACGGGGAGAACTACGAGCAGTACTTC.

This chain joins TRBV30 and TRBJ2-7; D possibly corresponds to TRBD1 (6 bases). This CDR3 region has 13 residues. The V gene's germline CDR1 is GTSNPN and CDR2 SVGIG (reference sequence). V was pared by 5 bases and J by 0 bases, with 11 bases between. CDR3 region: CAWVDRSSYEQYF. The CDR3 nucleotides are TGTGCCTGGGTAGACAGGTCCTCCTACGAGCAGTACTTC. Looking up the rest from reference TRBV30 and TRBJ2-7 gives the full variable domain: SQTIHQWPATLVQPVGSPLSLECTVEGTSNPNLYWYRQAAGRGLQLLFYSVGIGQISSEVPQNLSASRPQDRQFILSSKKLLLSDSGFYLCAWVDRSSYEQYFGPGTRLTVT.

This clone appeared a few times. The sample contains more than one DNA sequence encoding this CDR3. V gene TRBV4-1 combines with J gene TRBJ2-2; D possibly matches TRBD1 or TRBD2 (6 bases each). Germline values: CDR1 MGHRA, CDR2 YSYEKL. V was cut by 1 base and J by 6 bases, with 9 bases left in between. This CDR3 region has 14 residues. DNA for the CDR3: TGCGCCAGCAGCCAAGTAGGGGGGCCCGGGGAGCTGTTTTTT. Amino acid sequence: CASSQVGGPGELFF.

The V call is TRBV25-1, the J call TRBJ1-1; D is possibly TRBD1 (5 bases). The CDR3 is 13 amino acids. Germline V gene data show CDR1 as MGHDK and CDR2 as SYGVNS. V was pared by 8 bases and J by 0 bases, with 10 bases between. CDR3 bases: TGTGCCAGCGGCAGGGCCATGAACACTGAAGCTTTCTTT. Translating gives CASGRAMNTEAFF.